A single T cell receptor (beta chain) is shown here with its context. In its sample, this clonotype was seen many times. The antigen this receptor binds is unknown. The input lacks base qualities; no much larger clone sits a single base away. In light of the paper, this sample's treatment or condition label describes: live attenuated yellow fever vaccine strain. Two biological replicates of bulk PBMCs were collected at each blood-draw timepoint. A standard Ficoll-Paque protocol was used to isolate PBMCs from peripheral blood. RNA was extracted with TriZol from bulk PBMCs, CD4 and CD8 fractions, and dextramer-positive and dextramer-negative fractions. The entry originates in a study of T cells after yellow fever vaccination (dated by TCRdb to the late 2010s). With regard to the full study: Libraries from fractions with low cell numbers were prepared with the SMART-Seq v4 Ultra Low Input RNA kit. To follow T-cell clones before and after primary and booster YFV17D yellow fever vaccination, bulk TCR alpha and beta repertoires were sequenced over time. Two healthy male donors made up the cohort, one aged 18 to 29 years and the other aged 30 to 39 years. Blood samples were taken at several timepoints before and after primary and secondary immunization, and bulk PBMC replicates and cell subsets were isolated. Overall results and qualifications from the work: Most clones expanded after primary vaccination were re-detected after the booster (approximately 95% of CD4 and approximately 88% of CD8), suggesting broad memory maintenance. A small fraction of clonotypes appeared in both the CD4 and CD8 compartments, likely as a result of convergent recombination. Computational filtering was required because FACS-sorted repertoires could contain abundant contaminating clonotypes from the bulk population. The study included only a couple of donors, which limits how far the findings can be generalized. Compared with the primary T-cell response, the secondary T-cell response was faster but weaker, reaching its peak on day 5 rather than on day 15.

The CDR3 runs 17 residues from the cysteine to the phenylalanine. Of all the DNA, just the CDR3 is kept, 51 bases in frame from base 1. Via the germline V gene, CDR1 is SGHRS and CDR2 YFSETQ. Ends trimmed: V by 4 bases, J by 9 bases; bases unmatched to a gene: 17. TCR cDNA was synthesized by 5'RACE template switching, which introduced a universal primer site and unique molecular identifiers. Priming for cDNA synthesis came from both the TCR alpha and TCR beta constant segments. Library amplification involved two PCR steps, and the second step added sample barcodes and sequencing adapters. Sequencing of libraries was done on Illumina HiSeq 2500 (2x100 bp) or NovaSeq (2x150 bp). The study's own analysis went as follows. Reads were demultiplexed and collapsed into UMI consensus sequences with MIGEC, and V(D)J alignment was performed with MiXCR. Clonotypes responding to the vaccine were identified with edgeR on replicate PBMC samples, with the criteria of FDR below 0.01 and a log2 fold change above 5 up to day 15. CD4 or CD8 identity was assigned to each bulk clonotype according to whether the clonotype was present at higher abundance in the sequenced CD4 repertoire or the sequenced CD8 repertoire. TCRdb applied fastp at Q25 and MiXCR to the public reads, then kept only in-frame beta chains. Rows matching on CDR3 protein sequence are summarized as one entry with the most common DNA and genes. TCRdb, rather than the study authors, made the V and J calls. This sample is represented by about 360,000 distinct CDR3 sequences; roughly 6.2% of them were singletons. The ten largest clones capture approximately 16% of the sample.

This clonotype originated in a man younger than 45 who received the YFV17D yellow fever vaccine. The receptor chain draws on TRBV5-1 and TRBJ2-1; TRBD2 lines up with 9 middle nucleotides. The material sequenced was PBMCs, taken 5 days after the yellow fever booster vaccination. The CDR3 is CASSPGLLAGNAGEQFF. The DNA is as follows: TGCGCCAGCAGCCCGGGCCTGCTAGCGGGAAATGCGGGTGAGCAGTTCTTC.